One sample yielded the 11 T cell receptor beta chains listed below, sequenced in a study of T cell responses to AZD1222 COVID-19 vaccine (dated by TCRdb to the early 2020s). The protocol used for the library was the immunoSEQ multiplex PCR assay. TCRdb obtained this table from immuneACCESS and retained in-frame rearrangements with V and J assigned. These tables miss some clones; where compared with another copy, unresolved V genes account for less than half of the shortfall, and the remainder is unexplained. This sample is represented by about 75,000 clones; more than 75% of them were singletons. The top ten hold 18% of the sample. What the time point label conveys for this sample: about 28 days (+/-7) after the second vaccine dose. Sample: peripheral blood, taken 28 days after the second AZD1222 dose. Receptor source: an adult who received the AZD1222 COVID-19 vaccine.

V gene TRBV4-1 combines with J gene TRBJ1-2, with D perhaps TRBD1 (5 bases). The CDR3 spans 15 residues. Deletions cut 3 bases from V and 3 bases from J, with 14 bases between. Germline lookup yields CDR1 MGHRA and CDR2 YSYEKL. CDR3 loop: CASSHWRQPDYGYTF. CDR3 DNA sequence: TGCGCCAGCAGCCATTGGCGACAGCCCGACTATGGCTACACCTTC.

V gene TRBV15 combines with J gene TRBJ1-3; TRBD1 matches 7 bases. CDR3 length: 18 amino acids. Trimming at V came to 3 bases and at J to 1 base, leaving 12 bases not matched to a gene. Germline values: CDR1 LNHNV, CDR2 YYDKDF (reference sequence). CDR3 nucleotides: TGTGCCACCAGCAGGTCCTCGGGAGGGGGCTCTTCTGGAAACACCATATATTTT. Residues: CATSRSSGGGSSGNTIYF.

The chain is built from TRBV5-5 and TRBJ1-1; TRBD1 might be the D (5 bases). This CDR3 comprises 15 residues. V was trimmed by 2 bases and J by 0 bases, leaving 11 bases between them. Germline V gene sequence: CDR1 SGHKS, CDR2 YYEKEE (reference sequence). In nucleotides, the CDR3 is TGTGCCAGCAGCTTAGGGTGGGGCATGAACACTGAAGCTTTCTTT. Translated, it gives CASSLGWGMNTEAFF.

The rearrangement joins TRBV19 to TRBJ2-1, with 8 bases identical to TRBD2. The CDR3 contains 17 residues. The V segment lost 0 bases and the J segment 8 bases; nucleotides outside the gene matches: 12. The germline CDR1 and CDR2 sequences are LNHDA and SQIVND (reference sequence). CDR3 DNA: TGTGCCAGTAGTATAGATTGGACGGGGGGGCCACTAGATGAGCAGTTCTTC. This codes for CASSIDWTGGPLDEQFF. Combining the CDR3 with reference TRBV19 and TRBJ2-1 gives the whole variable domain DGGITQSPKYLFRKEGQNVTLSCEQNLNHDAMYWYRQDPGQGLRLIYYSQIVNDFQKGDIAEGYSVSREKKESFPLTVTSAQKNPTAFYLCASSIDWTGGPLDEQFFGPGTRLTVL.

This clone was observed a single time. The chain couples TRBV4-3 to TRBJ1-3; 9 bases agree with TRBD1. The CDR3 covers 17 residues. The trim removed 5 bases at V and 3 bases at J, leaving 11 bases unmatched. Germline values: CDR1 LGHNA, CDR2 YSLEER. Here the CDR3 reads CASSSTLDRGYGNTIYF. The CDR3 bases are TGCGCCAGCAGCTCCACCTTGGACAGGGGTTATGGAAACACCATATATTTT.

To note about this clone: The junction does not match germline at one end; this may be a read error. The chain couples TRBV11-2 to TRBJ2-7; D tentatively reads TRBD1 or TRBD2 (5 bases each). CDR1 SGHAT and CDR2 FQNNGV come from the germline V gene. This CDR3 region has 12 residues. DNA of the CDR3: TGTGCCAGCAGCTCTGAGGGGTTCAGAGGCTTCTTC. Translation: CASSSEGFRGFF.

The chain joins TRBV30 to TRBJ1-1; D is ambiguous. Germline values: CDR1 GTSNPN, CDR2 SVGIG (reference sequence). The length of the CDR3 is 15 residues. The V gene lost 0 bases and the J gene lost 1 base, with 12 bases spanning the gap. The CDR3 protein is CAWSVLIKPNTEAFF. In DNA form, the CDR3 reads TGTGCCTGGAGTGTACTCATAAAGCCGAACACTGAAGCTTTCTTT.

The chain is built from TRBV7-2 and TRBJ1-2, with D unresolved. Germline CDR1 reads SGHTA; CDR2 reads FQGNSA. Trimming left V 2 bases short and J 3 bases short, with 7 bases between. This CDR3 is built from 13 residues. The CDR3 DNA reads TGTGCCAGCAGCTTACCAGGATACTATGGCTACACCTTC. Protein product: CASSLPGYYGYTF.

This clone was detected only once. The gene calls are TRBV3-1 (or the pseudogene TRBV3-2) and TRBJ1-3; D ambiguous. V lost 1 base, J lost 9 bases, and 16 bases lay in between. Germline V gene lookup returns CDR1 LGHDT and CDR2 YNNKEL (reference sequence). The CDR3 sequence is 15 residues long. CDR3: CASSQGALAPRTIYF. CDR3 in DNA: TGTGCCAGCAGCCAAGGGGCCCTAGCGCCCCGCACCATATATTTT.

The rearrangement links TRBV2 to TRBJ2-3; 7 bases align to TRBD2. The CDR3 consists of 14 residues. From germline, CDR1 is SNHLY and CDR2 FYNNEI. V lost 5 bases to trimming and J lost 6 bases; unmatched junction nucleotides: 8. CDR3 nucleotide sequence: TGTGCCAGCAGTCAGATGGGGGGGAGTGATACGCAGTATTTT. Translation gives CASSQMGGSDTQYF.

V is TRBV3-1 (or the pseudogene TRBV3-2) and J is TRBJ1-1; D ambiguous. This CDR3 has 14 residues. Deletions cut 2 bases from V and 1 base from J, with 8 bases between. Germline V lookup: CDR1 LGHDT, CDR2 YNNKEL (reference sequence). The chain's CDR3 is CASSQSEGNTEAFF. CDR3 coding DNA: TGTGCCAGCAGCCAAAGCGAGGGGAACACTGAAGCTTTCTTT.